These T cell receptor beta chains were read from a single sample in a study of CD8 T cells in ankylosing spondylitis. TCRdb reprocessed the 5' RACE reads with MiXCR, giving one entry per CDR3 protein. The sample shows around 440,000 distinct CDR3 sequences, roughly a sixth of them seen only once. The sequenced material came from blood, either unsorted or a sorted T cell fraction (not recorded which). Every receptor here comes from a male donor with ankylosing spondylitis. Each CDR3 is given with its conserved first and last residue. The D gene is left open where the match is weak. Expanded clones get a size class; other rows say once, few or many, or leave the size out.

d_call: TRBD1; j_call: TRBJ1-6; clone_size: few; v_call: TRBV2; cdr3_length: 14; cdr3_nt: TGTGCCAGCACCAAGGGACAGAGCAATTCACCCCTCCACTTT; cdr3_aa: CASTKGQSNSPLHF
d_call: TRBD1; j_call: TRBJ1-2; clone_size: few; v_call: TRBV5-1; cdr3_length: 14; cdr3_nt: TGCGCCAGCAGCTTGGGGACAGGGAAGGGCGGCTACACCTTC; cdr3_aa: CASSLGTGKGGYTF
d_call: -; j_call: TRBJ2-7; clone_size: many; v_call: TRBV5-1; cdr3_length: 14; cdr3_nt: TGCGCCAGCAAGGCGGAACTGGACTCCTACGAGCAGTACTTC; cdr3_aa: CASKAELDSYEQYF
d_call: TRBD1; j_call: TRBJ2-2; clone_size: -; v_call: TRBV3-1; cdr3_length: 16; cdr3_nt: TGTGCCAGCAGCCCCCGGACAGGGGAGGGCACCGGGGAGCTGTTTTTT; cdr3_aa: CASSPRTGEGTGELFF
d_call: TRBD2; j_call: TRBJ2-3; clone_size: -; v_call: TRBV24-1; cdr3_length: 15; cdr3_nt: TGTGCCACCAGTGATACCGGGAGGGCCACAGATACGCAGTATTTT; cdr3_aa: CATSDTGRATDTQYF
d_call: -; j_call: TRBJ2-6; clone_size: -; v_call: TRBV5-6; cdr3_length: 13; cdr3_nt: TGTGCCAGCAAACTATCTGGGGCCAACGTCCTGACTTTC; cdr3_aa: CASKLSGANVLTF
d_call: -; j_call: TRBJ1-6; clone_size: many; v_call: TRBV15; cdr3_length: 16; cdr3_nt: TGTGCCACCAGCAGAGATCGCAGGGACGGGAATTCACCCCTCCACTTT; cdr3_aa: CATSRDRRDGNSPLHF
d_call: -; j_call: TRBJ1-2; clone_size: -; v_call: TRBV5-8; cdr3_length: 15; cdr3_nt: TGTGCCAGCAGCTCTCAGGGGCGTCGATTCGGTGGCTACACCTTC; cdr3_aa: CASSSQGRRFGGYTF
d_call: -; j_call: TRBJ2-1; clone_size: -; v_call: TRBV3-1; cdr3_length: 14; cdr3_nt: TGTGCCAGCAGCCAAGAAAGGGTTAACAATGAGCAGTTCTTC; cdr3_aa: CASSQERVNNEQFF
d_call: -; j_call: TRBJ1-4; clone_size: -; v_call: TRBV9; cdr3_length: 15; cdr3_nt: TGTGCCAGCAGCTCCCAACCAGGGGCCGGTGAAAAACTGTTTTTT; cdr3_aa: CASSSQPGAGEKLFF
d_call: -; j_call: TRBJ1-4; clone_size: -; v_call: TRBV7-2; cdr3_length: 15; cdr3_nt: TGTGCCAGCAGCTTAGTCTGGAGCACTAATGAAAAACTGTTTTTT; cdr3_aa: CASSLVWSTNEKLFF
d_call: -; j_call: TRBJ2-1; clone_size: few; v_call: TRBV7-9; cdr3_length: 11; cdr3_nt: TGTGCCAGCAGCTCCTTCTCTGAGCAGTTCTTC; cdr3_aa: CASSSFSEQFF
d_call: TRBD1; j_call: TRBJ1-3; clone_size: few; v_call: TRBV7-9; cdr3_length: 14; cdr3_nt: TGTGCCAGCAGCCCACGACAGGGGAGTGACACCATATATTTT; cdr3_aa: CASSPRQGSDTIYF
d_call: -; j_call: TRBJ1-2; clone_size: many; v_call: TRBV24-1; cdr3_length: 14; cdr3_nt: TGTGCCACCAGTGCGGCAGGGGAATCCTATGGCTACACCTTC; cdr3_aa: CATSAAGESYGYTF
d_call: TRBD1; j_call: TRBJ2-4; clone_size: few; v_call: TRBV5-1; cdr3_length: 14; cdr3_nt: TGCGCCAGCAGCGTACAGGGGGCCCAAAACATTCAGTACTTC; cdr3_aa: CASSVQGAQNIQYF
d_call: TRBD2; j_call: TRBJ2-1; clone_size: -; v_call: TRBV28; cdr3_length: 14; cdr3_nt: TGTGCCAGTCATGGGGGGGATCTCATCAATGAGCAGTTCTTC; cdr3_aa: CASHGGDLINEQFF
d_call: -; j_call: TRBJ1-2; clone_size: -; v_call: TRBV7-6; cdr3_length: 16; cdr3_nt: TGTGCCAGCAGCTTAGCGCCGGGCGGGACCAACTATGGCTACACCTTC; cdr3_aa: CASSLAPGGTNYGYTF
d_call: -; j_call: TRBJ1-2; clone_size: few; v_call: TRBV12-3/TRBV12-4; cdr3_length: 14; cdr3_nt: TGTGCCAGCAGTTTCCGGCGAGCTAACTATGGCTACACCTTC; cdr3_aa: CASSFRRANYGYTF
d_call: TRBD1; j_call: TRBJ2-7; clone_size: few; v_call: TRBV9; cdr3_length: 15; cdr3_nt: TGTGCCAGCAGTGGGTACCGGGACAGGGCCCACGAGCAGTACTTC; cdr3_aa: CASSGYRDRAHEQYF
d_call: -; j_call: TRBJ2-1; clone_size: many; v_call: TRBV5-1; cdr3_length: 18; cdr3_nt: TGCGCCAGCAGCTTGGGACGGAAGACACAAATACCGGGGAATGAGCAGTTCTTC; cdr3_aa: CASSLGRKTQIPGNEQFF
d_call: -; j_call: TRBJ1-1; clone_size: -; v_call: TRBV5-1; cdr3_length: 14; cdr3_nt: TGCGCCAGCAGCCCGGGGACACCCAACACTGAAGCTTTCTTT; cdr3_aa: CASSPGTPNTEAFF
d_call: TRBD2; j_call: TRBJ2-3; clone_size: -; v_call: TRBV5-1; cdr3_length: 16; cdr3_nt: TGCGCCAGCAGCGCCTCCGTCGGGGGGAGTTCGGATACGCAGTATTTT; cdr3_aa: CASSASVGGSSDTQYF
d_call: TRBD2; j_call: TRBJ2-2; clone_size: -; v_call: TRBV12-3/TRBV12-4; cdr3_length: 17; cdr3_nt: TGTGCCTCCGGCGGAACCGGGACTAGCGTTCTCACCGGGGAGCTGTTTTTT; cdr3_aa: CASGGTGTSVLTGELFF
d_call: TRBD2; j_call: TRBJ2-3; clone_size: once; v_call: TRBV7-9; cdr3_length: 15; cdr3_nt: TGTGCCAGCAGCTCGACCGGACTAGGCACAGATACGCAGTATTTT; cdr3_aa: CASSSTGLGTDTQYF
d_call: -; j_call: TRBJ1-2; clone_size: -; v_call: TRBV4-2; cdr3_length: 13; cdr3_nt: TGTGCCAGCAGCCAAGTTGATGGCGGCGGCTACACCTTC; cdr3_aa: CASSQVDGGGYTF
d_call: -; j_call: TRBJ1-2; clone_size: -; v_call: TRBV20-1; cdr3_length: 12; cdr3_nt: TGCAGTGCTAGGATGCAGGGAGGTGGCTACACCTTC; cdr3_aa: CSARMQGGGYTF